These T cell receptor beta chains were read from a single sample in a study of blood T cell repertoires in COVID-19. Repertoires were generated with immunoSEQ multiplex PCR, while TCRdb's copy carries only in-frame clones and drops some. This table holds under 150,000 clones, around 88% found once. Sequencing was carried out using peripheral blood. The origin of the receptors is a human donor in a cohort sampled during active COVID-19. CDR3s include the opening cysteine and the closing phenylalanine or tryptophan. The order of the fields is D gene, CDR3 length, V gene, clone size, J gene, CDR3 protein, CDR3 DNA. D genes are given only for firm matches. Not all rows give a size; the values are once, few, many and, for expanded clones, a class.

>.|15|TRBV6-5|.|TRBJ2-5
CASSYSGGEQETQYF
TGTGCCAGCAGTTACTCGGGGGGTGAGCAAGAGACCCAGTACTTC
>TRBD1|14|TRBV15|few|TRBJ1-4
CATSQGAVNEKLFF
TGTGCCACCAGCCAGGGGGCGGTTAATGAAAAACTGTTTTTT
>TRBD1|12|TRBV2|few|TRBJ2-7
CASSPDRAEQYF
TGTGCCAGCAGTCCGGACAGGGCCGAGCAGTACTTC
>.|15|TRBV27|.|TRBJ2-6
CASSFSGYGANVLTF
TGTGCCAGCAGTTTCTCAGGGTACGGGGCCAACGTCCTGACTTTC
>.|14|TRBV7-9|.|TRBJ1-5
CASSLEASNQPQHF
TGTGCCAGCAGCTTAGAAGCATCCAATCAGCCCCAGCATTTT
>.|14|TRBV7-7|.|TRBJ2-5
CASSPTTLQETQYF
TGTGCTAGCAGTCCGACTACCTTACAGGAGACCCAGTACTTC
>TRBD1|13|TRBV6-5|.|TRBJ2-7
CASSYRGPYEQYF
TGTGCCAGCAGTTACAGGGGGCCCTACGAGCAGTACTTC
>TRBD1|15|TRBV7-9|.|TRBJ2-7
CASSLAGQGAYEQYF
TGTGCCAGCAGCCTAGCAGGGCAGGGGGCTTACGAGCAGTACTTC
>.|15|TRBV3-1/TRBV3-2|.|TRBJ2-3
CASSHHGGRVDTQYF
TGTGCCAGCAGCCACCACGGGGGGCGGGTAGATACGCAGTATTTT
>.|15|TRBV4-1|.|TRBJ1-1
CASSQGEAGRSEAFF
TGCGCCAGCAGCCAAGGAGAGGCAGGGAGGTCTGAAGCTTTCTTT
>TRBD1|17|TRBV11-2|.|TRBJ2-5
CASSPRPGQGAWETQYF
TGTGCCAGCAGCCCTAGGCCGGGACAGGGGGCTTGGGAGACCCAGTACTTC
>TRBD1|15|TRBV19|.|TRBJ2-1
CASSVPGGYGYEQFF
TGTGCCAGTTCGGTGCCAGGGGGTTATGGGTATGAGCAGTTCTTC
>.|16|TRBV7-6|.|TRBJ1-3
CASSPTHDDSGNTIYF
TGTGCCAGCAGCCCTACCCACGATGACTCTGGAAACACCATATATTTT
>TRBD2|16|TRBV5-4|.|TRBJ2-3
CASSLLAGGRTDTQYF
TGTGCCAGCAGCTTGCTAGCGGGGGGCCGCACAGATACGCAGTATTTT
>.|13|TRBV6-5|.|TRBJ1-5
CASSYSREQPQHF
TGTGCCAGCAGTTACTCCCGGGAGCAGCCCCAGCATTTT
>.|13|TRBV18|.|TRBJ2-7
CASSQGINYEQYF
TGTGCCAGCTCACAGGGGATCAACTACGAGCAGTACTTC
>TRBD1|14|TRBV29-1|.|TRBJ2-7
CSAQGGGTGSEQYF
TGCAGCGCCCAAGGAGGCGGGACAGGGAGCGAGCAGTACTTC
>.|14|TRBV30|.|TRBJ2-1
CAWSVPPMSNEQFF
TGTGCCTGGAGTGTCCCGCCCATGAGTAATGAGCAGTTCTTC
>.|16|TRBV7-9|.|TRBJ1-3
CASSLSPGSSGNTIYF
TGTGCCAGCAGCTTATCTCCTGGGAGTTCTGGAAACACCATATATTTT
>.|14|TRBV19|.|TRBJ2-5
CASSRQGRGETQYF
TGTGCCAGTAGCAGACAGGGGAGGGGAGAGACCCAGTACTTC
>.|16|TRBV3-1/TRBV3-2|.|TRBJ1-6
CASSPDRTPYNSPLHF
TGTGCCAGCAGCCCTGACAGGACCCCATATAATTCACCCCTCCACTTT
>.|15|TRBV5-6|once|TRBJ2-5
CASSLSVDYQETQYF
TGTGCCAGCAGCTTGTCGGTAGACTACCAAGAGACCCAGTACTTC
>.|16|TRBV4-3|.|TRBJ1-1
CASSQDPTGSHTEAFF
TGCGCCAGCAGCCAAGACCCAACAGGGTCACACACTGAAGCTTTCTTT
>TRBD2|19|TRBV7-2|once|TRBJ2-1
CASSLALRPGGTSYNEQFF
TGTGCCAGCAGCTTAGCCCTCAGACCGGGGGGGACCTCCTACAATGAGCAGTTCTTC
>TRBD2|16|TRBV7-3|.|TRBJ2-2
CASSEKSGGNTGELFF
TGTGCCAGCAGCGAAAAGTCGGGGGGAAACACCGGGGAGCTGTTTTTT
>TRBD1|16|TRBV7-7|.|TRBJ2-5
CASSHRTTGVGETQYF
TGTGCTAGCAGCCACCGGACGACAGGGGTGGGGGAGACCCAGTACTTC
>.|12|TRBV9|.|TRBJ2-3
CASSVELGPQYF
TGTGCCAGCAGCGTAGAACTAGGTCCGCAGTATTTT
>TRBD1|14|TRBV6-5|once|TRBJ1-6
CASRQSRGTSPLHF
TGTGCCAGCAGACAAAGCAGGGGGACTTCACCCCTCCACTTT